The clone carrying this TCR beta chain has more than one count but fewer than ten. TCRdb re-analysed the RT-PCR reads in MiXCR, keeping a single row per CDR3 protein. The sample has roughly 700,000 distinct CDR3 sequences; over 11% are singletons. The sample belongs to a study of response to subunit inactivated influenza vaccine. This CDR3 has 17 residues. V lost 5 bases and J lost 8, with 25 bases in between. Germline V CDR1 and CDR2: SGHVS, FQNEAQ. The gene calls are TRBV7-8 and TRBJ2-1, with D perhaps being TRBD1 or TRBD2 (5 bases each). The receptor's source is a man aged 45-65 years who received an inactivated influenza vaccine. Sequenced material: PBMCs from blood, taken about 14 days before vaccination. The CDR3 DNA follows: TGTGCCAGCAGCCCCGTAGGTGGGGACCCGGACACGTATGAGCAGTTCTTC. Translating gives CASSPVGGDPDTYEQFF.